This TCR beta chain was observed in a study of T cell repertoires in cytomegalovirus infection. This clonotype was observed at least ten times. Germline V gene sequence: CDR1 MNHNS, CDR2 SASEGT. CDR3 length: 15 amino acids. With 1 base removed from V and 7 bases from J, the gap between germline ends came to 11 bases. TCRdb re-derived calls from the reads in MiXCR, one entry per CDR3 protein. The sample has some 390,000 distinct CDR3 sequences, roughly 18% seen once. The specimen sequenced was PBMCs. The chain joins TRBV6-1 to TRBJ1-6, with D possibly TRBD1 on 5 matching bases. The sequence came from a human donor in good health (CMV status not recorded). Some clones in this sample may be carry-over from other donors' samples. The CDR3 loop is CASSEGDPRNSPLHF. The CDR3 DNA reads as TGTGCCAGCAGTGAAGGGGACCCACGAAATTCACCCCTCCACTTT.